This T cell receptor beta chain is drawn from a study of glioma-infiltrating T cells after dendritic cell vaccination. Study as a whole: Three intradermal dendritic cell vaccine injections were given every two weeks. The study, taken as a whole, reports: Few patients contributed both blood and tumor specimens.

Worth noting for this clone: Its antigen is undetermined.

PBMC were collected before vaccination, two weeks after the third vaccination, and at progression. TCRdb keeps only in-frame clones here, not all; method: immunoSEQ multiplex PCR. This table holds some 100,000 clones, over 75% found once. Germline CDR1 and CDR2: LGHNA and YSLEER. V was cut by 1 base and J by 2 bases, with 11 bases left in between. This CDR3 has 15 amino acids. This receptor was identified in a human donor with glioblastoma. The sample was blood, taken before dendritic cell vaccination. The chain combines TRBV4-3 with TRBJ1-1, with D perhaps matching TRBD1 (6 bases). The CDR3 sequence: CASSQAAGVNTEAFF. The CDR3 DNA follows: TGCGCCAGCAGCCAAGCGGCAGGGGTCAACACTGAAGCTTTCTTT.